These T cell receptor beta chains were read from a single sample in a study of cytomegalovirus exposure and HLA in healthy donors. Clones were sequenced by immunoSEQ multiplex PCR, and TCRdb holds only the in-frame ones, with some missing. The sample records around 170,000 clones, about three quarters being singletons. Sequenced material: PBMCs. These receptors were collected from a girl between 5 and 17 years old in good health and CMV-seronegative. CDR3s include the opening cysteine and the closing phenylalanine or tryptophan. A D gene is named only where the DNA matches it firmly.

v_gene,d_gene,len,CDR3aa
TRBV10-2,TRBD2,16,CASSELGGVAKNIQYF
TRBV27,-,12,CASSLLTGELFF
TRBV7-8,-,15,CASSLDQPGTYEQYF
TRBV5-1,TRBD2,15,CASSLVSSGNYEQYF
TRBV29-1,-,13,CSVSGGADYGYTF
TRBV10-3,TRBD2,12,CAILAGNNEQFF
TRBV18,-,15,CASSAYDDSPYGYTF
TRBV5-1,TRBD1,17,CASSLDPTGTPTDTQYF
TRBV7-3,-,13,CASSLVGGNEQFF
TRBV9,-,15,CASSVAPGEVDTQYF
TRBV19,TRBD1,14,CASSIGDRGTEAFF
TRBV4-2,TRBD1,15,CASSQDLTGATEQFF
TRBV6-5,TRBD1,13,CASSSPGQYGYTF
TRBV27,-,13,CASSLIRWTEAFF
TRBV19,TRBD2,15,CASRSVAGPGYEQYF
TRBV5-4,-,15,CASSLRGGSADTQYF
TRBV25-1,-,11,CASSAINEQFF
TRBV11-2,-,12,CASSLGGGEAFF
TRBV6-6,-,12,CASSGTSNEQYF
TRBV6-1,TRBD1,14,CASRKDRVVDEQYF
TRBV6-5,TRBD1,13,CASTQGQFYEQYF
TRBV5-4,-,14,CASSLATQTYEQYF
TRBV27,TRBD2,14,CASSSGGAGETQYF
TRBV7-3,-,15,CASSPFGGPAETQYF
TRBV7-9,TRBD1,15,CASSPRQGPRETQYF
TRBV10-1,-,13,CASWAVSNQPQHF